This T cell receptor beta chain was found in a study of CXCR3-negative and CXCR3-positive naive CD8 T cells. Study conclusions and caveats: Comparison of naive cells showed more hydrophobic TRB CDR3s in CXCR3-positive than in CXCR3-negative naive cells.

The libraries of TRB cDNA were prepared using 5' RACE with UMI labels. Each CDR3 protein gets one entry in TCRdb, which reprocessed the 5' RACE reads and gives no DNA. In total, the table holds 90,000 to 100,000 distinct CDR3 sequences. With regard to this clonotype: No antigen is known for it.

The CDR3 covers 19 residues. Germline V CDR1 and CDR2: SGHAT, FQDESV (reference sequence). This clonotype was sampled from a human donor in good health. Some clones in this sample may be carry-over from other donors' samples. The sample comprised naive CXCR3+ CD8+ T cells from blood. As for subset: CD45RO-CCR7+CD27+CD95- naive CD8+ T cells expressing CXCR3 (TNR3+). The chain has TRBV11-1 and TRBJ2-7; absent DNA, TCRdb's TRBD2 call cannot be checked. CDR3 residues: CASSLRTSGAPIFYNEQFF.